The T cell receptor (beta chain) under discussion was sequenced for a study of shared clonotypes between healthy human individuals. General study findings and limits: Naive CD4 clonotypes were shared across a few donors at 4% to 5%.

This clone was observed once. Its antigen remains unidentified. Here immunoSEQ multiplex PCR was the method, and the copy in TCRdb shows in-frame clones only, minus some. Of about 960,000 clones in the sample, 76% were seen once. This CDR3 is 13 amino acids long. The germline V gene encodes CDR1 MNHNY and CDR2 SVGAGI (reference sequence). V shed 10 bases and J shed 4 bases, with 11 bases lying between them. The chain has TRBV6-6 and TRBJ2-6, with D uncertain. Sequencing input: memory CD4+ T cells sorted from blood. Subset denoted: CD45RA-negative fraction. This receptor was taken from a man aged 18-30 years in good health. The chain's CDR3 is CATVGPGANVLTF. The CDR3 DNA reads TGTGCCACGGTCGGGCCCGGGGCCAACGTCCTGACTTTC.